Listed below are T cell receptor beta chains from one sample, sequenced in a study of blood T cell repertoires in COVID-19. Measured with immunoSEQ multiplex PCR; TCRdb has only the in-frame clones, and not every one. Here the sample spans 50,000 to 55,000 clones, around 88% being singletons. Sequenced material: peripheral blood. These receptors were obtained from a woman older than 75 with acute or convalescent COVID-19. Both conserved end residues are part of each CDR3. The order of the fields is clone size, V gene, J gene, D gene, CDR3 protein, CDR3 DNA. D genes are given only for firm matches. Size values are once, few and many counts, or a class for expanded clones, and some rows have none.

abundance: once; v_gene: TRBV12-3/TRBV12-4; j_gene: TRBJ1-2; d_gene: NA; CDR3aa: CASSLSGGGYTF; CDR3nt: TGTGCCAGCAGTTTATCGGGTGGAGGCTACACCTTC
abundance: NA; v_gene: TRBV27; j_gene: TRBJ1-6; d_gene: NA; CDR3aa: CASSYFADNSPLHF; CDR3nt: TGTGCCAGCAGTTACTTCGCCGATAATTCACCCCTCCACTTT
abundance: NA; v_gene: TRBV3-1/TRBV3-2; j_gene: TRBJ2-6; d_gene: TRBD1; CDR3aa: CASSFKLEGQAHSGANVLTF; CDR3nt: TGTGCCAGCAGCTTTAAATTGGAGGGACAGGCACACTCTGGGGCCAACGTCCTGACTTTC
abundance: NA; v_gene: TRBV3-1/TRBV3-2; j_gene: TRBJ1-4; d_gene: TRBD1; CDR3aa: CASSQDRGQAEKLFF; CDR3nt: TGTGCCAGCAGCCAAGATCGAGGACAGGCTGAAAAACTGTTTTTT
abundance: once; v_gene: TRBV30; j_gene: TRBJ1-6; d_gene: NA; CDR3aa: CAWRRDSPLHF; CDR3nt: TGTGCCTGGAGGAGAGATTCACCCCTCCACTTT
abundance: few; v_gene: TRBV6-5; j_gene: TRBJ1-1; d_gene: NA; CDR3aa: CASSWGQNTEAFF; CDR3nt: TGTGCCAGCAGTTGGGGACAGAACACTGAAGCTTTCTTT
abundance: NA; v_gene: TRBV4-1; j_gene: TRBJ1-6; d_gene: NA; CDR3aa: CASSQTGLQGSPLHF; CDR3nt: TGCGCCAGCAGCCAAACCGGGCTACAGGGTTCACCCCTCCACTTT
abundance: NA; v_gene: TRBV5-6; j_gene: TRBJ1-4; d_gene: TRBD1; CDR3aa: CASSLRGGLGNEKLFF; CDR3nt: TGTGCCAGCAGCTTGAGAGGGGGCTTGGGTAATGAAAAACTGTTTTTT
abundance: NA; v_gene: TRBV3-1/TRBV3-2; j_gene: TRBJ2-5; d_gene: NA; CDR3aa: CASSPFWRGGETQYF; CDR3nt: TGTGCCAGCAGCCCCTTCTGGCGGGGTGGGGAGACCCAGTACTTC
abundance: NA; v_gene: TRBV6-5; j_gene: TRBJ1-5; d_gene: TRBD1; CDR3aa: CASTNRGHQPQHF; CDR3nt: TGTGCCAGCACTAACAGGGGGCATCAGCCCCAGCATTTT
abundance: NA; v_gene: TRBV11-3; j_gene: TRBJ1-5; d_gene: NA; CDR3aa: CASSLDENQPQHF; CDR3nt: TGTGCCAGCAGCTTAGATGAGAATCAGCCCCAGCATTTT
abundance: NA; v_gene: TRBV5-1; j_gene: TRBJ1-1; d_gene: NA; CDR3aa: CASSFTPRGAAKHTKAFF; CDR3nt: TGCGCCAGCAGCTTTACGCCGCGGGGGGCGGCGAAACACACTAAAGCTTTCTTT
abundance: NA; v_gene: TRBV12-3/TRBV12-4; j_gene: TRBJ2-1; d_gene: NA; CDR3aa: CASSLNSGSEQFF; CDR3nt: TGTGCCAGCAGTTTGAACTCCGGGAGCGAGCAGTTCTTC
abundance: NA; v_gene: TRBV19; j_gene: TRBJ1-3; d_gene: NA; CDR3aa: CASTLMGGNTIYF; CDR3nt: TGTGCCAGTACTCTAATGGGCGGAAACACCATATATTTT
abundance: NA; v_gene: TRBV19; j_gene: TRBJ1-5; d_gene: NA; CDR3aa: CASMGAGNQPQHF; CDR3nt: TGTGCCAGTATGGGGGCGGGCAATCAGCCCCAGCATTTT
abundance: NA; v_gene: TRBV5-1; j_gene: TRBJ2-1; d_gene: TRBD1; CDR3aa: CASSFQGVGAYNEQFF; CDR3nt: TGCGCCAGCAGCTTTCAGGGGGTAGGCGCCTACAATGAGCAGTTCTTC
abundance: once; v_gene: TRBV19; j_gene: TRBJ2-5; d_gene: TRBD2; CDR3aa: CASSIPVTSGGSQETQYF; CDR3nt: TGTGCCAGTAGTATCCCCGTGACTAGCGGGGGCTCTCAAGAGACCCAGTACTTC
abundance: NA; v_gene: TRBV18; j_gene: TRBJ1-2; d_gene: NA; CDR3aa: CASSPREGFYGYTF; CDR3nt: TGTGCCAGCTCGCCCCGGGAGGGCTTCTATGGCTACACCTTC
abundance: NA; v_gene: TRBV7-9; j_gene: TRBJ2-3; d_gene: NA; CDR3aa: CASSSLGGTDTQYF; CDR3nt: TGTGCCAGCAGCTCTCTAGGTGGCACAGATACGCAGTATTTT
abundance: NA; v_gene: TRBV5-8; j_gene: TRBJ1-2; d_gene: TRBD1; CDR3aa: CASSFLDRNYGYTF; CDR3nt: TGTGCCAGCAGCTTTCTGGACAGGAACTATGGCTACACCTTC
abundance: NA; v_gene: TRBV6-5; j_gene: TRBJ2-7; d_gene: TRBD1; CDR3aa: CASNQGPGQGDEQYF; CDR3nt: TGTGCCAGCAACCAGGGTCCGGGACAGGGGGATGAGCAGTACTTC
abundance: few; v_gene: TRBV10-3; j_gene: TRBJ2-2; d_gene: TRBD1; CDR3aa: CAIRWDRSNTGELFF; CDR3nt: TGTGCCATCAGATGGGACAGGTCGAACACCGGGGAGCTGTTTTTT
abundance: NA; v_gene: TRBV28; j_gene: TRBJ1-5; d_gene: NA; CDR3aa: CASSLAGLINQPQHF; CDR3nt: TGTGCCAGCAGTTTAGCAGGGTTAATTAATCAGCCCCAGCATTTT
abundance: NA; v_gene: TRBV20-1; j_gene: TRBJ2-1; d_gene: TRBD2; CDR3aa: CSASLSSGRGEQFF; CDR3nt: TGCAGTGCTAGTTTATCTAGCGGGAGAGGGGAGCAGTTCTTC
abundance: once; v_gene: TRBV2; j_gene: TRBJ1-5; d_gene: TRBD1; CDR3aa: CASSLTGDGTQPQHF; CDR3nt: TGTGCCAGCAGTCTCACAGGGGACGGGACTCAGCCCCAGCATTTT
abundance: NA; v_gene: TRBV5-4; j_gene: TRBJ1-2; d_gene: NA; CDR3aa: CASSSPMTGYGYTF; CDR3nt: TGTGCCAGCAGCTCCCCAATGACGGGCTATGGCTACACCTTC
abundance: NA; v_gene: TRBV2; j_gene: TRBJ1-5; d_gene: TRBD1; CDR3aa: CASTPGTASGSQHF; CDR3nt: TGTGCCAGCACTCCCGGGACAGCATCTGGATCCCAGCATTTT
abundance: NA; v_gene: TRBV9; j_gene: TRBJ1-3; d_gene: NA; CDR3aa: CASSVAPGGSSGNTIYF; CDR3nt: TGTGCCAGCAGCGTAGCTCCAGGTGGTAGCTCTGGAAACACCATATATTTT
abundance: NA; v_gene: TRBV30; j_gene: TRBJ1-6; d_gene: TRBD1; CDR3aa: CAWSTGQGIISSPLHF; CDR3nt: TGTGCCTGGAGTACCGGACAGGGGATAATAAGTTCACCCCTCCACTTT
abundance: once; v_gene: TRBV2; j_gene: TRBJ1-4; d_gene: NA; CDR3aa: CASSNTGFGKLFF; CDR3nt: TGTGCCAGCAGTAATACAGGGTTTGGAAAACTGTTTTTT
abundance: NA; v_gene: TRBV11-3; j_gene: TRBJ1-1; d_gene: NA; CDR3aa: CASSPEERPNTEAFF; CDR3nt: TGTGCCAGCAGCCCCGAGGAGAGACCGAACACTGAAGCTTTCTTT